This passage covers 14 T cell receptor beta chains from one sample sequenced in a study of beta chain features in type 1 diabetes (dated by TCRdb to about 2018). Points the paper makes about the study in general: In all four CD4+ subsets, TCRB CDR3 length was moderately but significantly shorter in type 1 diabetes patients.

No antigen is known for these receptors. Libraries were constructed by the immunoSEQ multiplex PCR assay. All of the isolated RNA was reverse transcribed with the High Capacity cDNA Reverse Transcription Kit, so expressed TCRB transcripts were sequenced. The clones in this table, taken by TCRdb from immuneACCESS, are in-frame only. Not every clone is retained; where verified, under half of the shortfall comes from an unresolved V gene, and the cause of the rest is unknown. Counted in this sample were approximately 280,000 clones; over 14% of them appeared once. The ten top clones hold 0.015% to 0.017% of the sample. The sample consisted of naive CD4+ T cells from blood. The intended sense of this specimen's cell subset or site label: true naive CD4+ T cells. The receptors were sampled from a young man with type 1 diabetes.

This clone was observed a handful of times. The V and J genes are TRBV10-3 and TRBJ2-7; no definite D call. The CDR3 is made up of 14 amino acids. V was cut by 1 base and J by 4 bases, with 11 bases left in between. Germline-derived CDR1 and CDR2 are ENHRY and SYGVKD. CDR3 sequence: CAISELTERYEQYF. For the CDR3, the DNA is TGTGCCATCAGTGAGTTAACAGAACGATACGAGCAGTACTTC.

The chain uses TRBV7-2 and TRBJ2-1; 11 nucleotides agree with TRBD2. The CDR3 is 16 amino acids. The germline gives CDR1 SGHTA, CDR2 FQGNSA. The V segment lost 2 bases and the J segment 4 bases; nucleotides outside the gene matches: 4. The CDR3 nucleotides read TGTGCCAGCAGCTTAAGGCTAGCGGGGGGTTACAATGAGCAGTTCTTC. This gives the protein CASSLRLAGGYNEQFF.

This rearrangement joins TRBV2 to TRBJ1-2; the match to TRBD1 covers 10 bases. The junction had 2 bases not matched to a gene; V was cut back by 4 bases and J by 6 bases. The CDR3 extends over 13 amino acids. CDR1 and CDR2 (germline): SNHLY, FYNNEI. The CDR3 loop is CASSADRGNGYTF. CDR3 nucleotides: TGTGCCAGCAGTGCGGACAGGGGGAATGGCTACACCTTC.

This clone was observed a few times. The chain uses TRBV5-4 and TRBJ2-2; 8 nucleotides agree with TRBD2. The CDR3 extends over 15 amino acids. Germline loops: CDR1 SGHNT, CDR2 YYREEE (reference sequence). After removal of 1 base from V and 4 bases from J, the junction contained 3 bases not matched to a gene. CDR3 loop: CASSLSLAGTGELFF. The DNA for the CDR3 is TGTGCCAGCAGCTTGTCCCTAGCGGGCACCGGGGAGCTGTTTTTT.

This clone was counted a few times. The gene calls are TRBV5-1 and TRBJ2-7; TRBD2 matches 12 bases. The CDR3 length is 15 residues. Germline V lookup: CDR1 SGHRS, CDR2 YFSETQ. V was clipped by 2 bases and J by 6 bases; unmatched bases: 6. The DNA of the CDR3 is TGCGCCAGCAGCTTAGGACTAGCGGGACTAGGCGAGCAGTACTTC. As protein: CASSLGLAGLGEQYF.

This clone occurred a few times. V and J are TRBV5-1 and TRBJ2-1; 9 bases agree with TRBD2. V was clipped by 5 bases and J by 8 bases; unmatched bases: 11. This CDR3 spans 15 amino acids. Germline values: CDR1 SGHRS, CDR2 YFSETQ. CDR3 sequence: CASRSREGLAYEQFF. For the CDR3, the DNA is TGCGCCAGCAGATCGCGAGAGGGACTAGCCTATGAGCAGTTCTTC.

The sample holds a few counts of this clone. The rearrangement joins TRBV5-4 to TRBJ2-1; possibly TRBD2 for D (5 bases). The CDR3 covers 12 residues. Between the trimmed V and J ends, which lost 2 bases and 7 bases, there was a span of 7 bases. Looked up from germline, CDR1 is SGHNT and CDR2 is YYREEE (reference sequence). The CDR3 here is CASSFQRNEQFF. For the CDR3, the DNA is TGTGCCAGCAGCTTTCAGCGGAATGAGCAGTTCTTC.

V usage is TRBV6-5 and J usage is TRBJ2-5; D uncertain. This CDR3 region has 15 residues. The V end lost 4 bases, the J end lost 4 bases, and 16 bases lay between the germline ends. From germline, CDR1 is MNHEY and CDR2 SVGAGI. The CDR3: CASSSPAGPGETQYF. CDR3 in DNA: TGTGCCAGCAGTTCCCCTGCTGGTCCCGGAGAGACCCAGTACTTC.

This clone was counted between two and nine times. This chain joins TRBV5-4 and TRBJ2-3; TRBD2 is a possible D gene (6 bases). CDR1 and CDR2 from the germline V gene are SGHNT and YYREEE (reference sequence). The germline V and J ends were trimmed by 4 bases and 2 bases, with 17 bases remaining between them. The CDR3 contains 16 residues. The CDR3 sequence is CASSPPGWRDTDTQYF. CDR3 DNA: TGTGCCAGCAGCCCACCTGGGTGGAGGGACACAGATACGCAGTATTTT.

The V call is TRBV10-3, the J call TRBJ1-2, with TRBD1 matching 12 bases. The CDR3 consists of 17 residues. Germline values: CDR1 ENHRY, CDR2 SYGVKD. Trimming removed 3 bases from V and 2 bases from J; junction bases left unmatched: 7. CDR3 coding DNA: TGTGCCATCAGTGAAGGGGACAGGGGGCGACGGAACTATGGCTACACCTTC. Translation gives CAISEGDRGRRNYGYTF.

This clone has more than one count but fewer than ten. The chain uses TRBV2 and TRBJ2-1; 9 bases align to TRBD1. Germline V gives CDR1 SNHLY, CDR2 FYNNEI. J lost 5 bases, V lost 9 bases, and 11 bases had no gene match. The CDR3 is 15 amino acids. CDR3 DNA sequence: TGTGCCAGAACTCTTGGACAGGGGAGGGACAATGAGCAGTTCTTC. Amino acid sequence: CARTLGQGRDNEQFF.

DNA of the CDR3: TGCAGCGTTGGGTTGGCTAGCGGTACTAGCACAGATACGCAGTATTTT. This gives the protein CSVGLASGTSTDTQYF. The genes are TRBV29-1 and TRBJ2-3, with TRBD2 identical over 7 bases. The CDR3 contains 16 residues. After removal of 4 bases from V and 0 bases from J, the junction contained 10 bases not matched to a gene. CDR1 SQVTM and CDR2 ANQGSEA come from the germline V gene.

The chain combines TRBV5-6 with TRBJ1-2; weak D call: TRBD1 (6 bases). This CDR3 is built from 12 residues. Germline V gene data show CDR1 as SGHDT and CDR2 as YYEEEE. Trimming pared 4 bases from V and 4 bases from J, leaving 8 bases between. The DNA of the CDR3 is TGTGCCAGCAGCCCCAGGGGCTATGGCTACACCTTC. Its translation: CASSPRGYGYTF.

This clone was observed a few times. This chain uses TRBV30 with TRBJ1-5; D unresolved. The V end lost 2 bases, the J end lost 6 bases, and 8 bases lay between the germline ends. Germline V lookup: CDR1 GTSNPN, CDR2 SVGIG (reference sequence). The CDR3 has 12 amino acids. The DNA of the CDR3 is TGTGCCTGGAGTCCAACTAGTCAGCCCCAGCATTTT. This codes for CAWSPTSQPQHF.